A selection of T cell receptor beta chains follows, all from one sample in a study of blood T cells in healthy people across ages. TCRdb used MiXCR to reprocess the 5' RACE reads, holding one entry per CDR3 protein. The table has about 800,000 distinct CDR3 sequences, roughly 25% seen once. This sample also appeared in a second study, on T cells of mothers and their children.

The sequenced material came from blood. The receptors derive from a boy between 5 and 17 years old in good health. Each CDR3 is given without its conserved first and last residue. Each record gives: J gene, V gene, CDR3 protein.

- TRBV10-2 ASSGLQGGGNEQF
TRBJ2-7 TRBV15 ATSRRVQFEQY
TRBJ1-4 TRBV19 ASRSTGVREKLF
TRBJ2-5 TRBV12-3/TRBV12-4 ASSGGWGDGTQY
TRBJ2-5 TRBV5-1 ASSLGPGPETQY
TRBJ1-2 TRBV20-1 SADSDSLYGYT
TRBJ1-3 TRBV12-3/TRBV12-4 ASRWTVSVGNTIY
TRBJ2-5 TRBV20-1 SARGRTGAQETQY
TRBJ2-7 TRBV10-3 ATKVLLGPGLAGGYTYEQY
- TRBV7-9 AIKEGYEQY
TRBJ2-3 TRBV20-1 SAREGGPGLHYTQY
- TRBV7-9 ASSLERGPISYEQY
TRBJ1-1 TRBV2 ASRGQGKAEAF
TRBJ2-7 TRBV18 ASSPVDGSYEQY
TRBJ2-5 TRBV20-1 SALPGDRLQETQY
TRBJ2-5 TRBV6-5 ASSYSRQETQY
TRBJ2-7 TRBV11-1 ASSTNRGTATYEQY